The clone carrying this TCR beta chain turned up a few times. Its antigen is undetermined. This specimen comes from a study of T cell repertoires in cytomegalovirus infection. Study-level background: It can be stated that public TCR beta signatures indicated CMV infection as well as a matching HLA type.

TCRdb re-called the reads through MiXCR, storing one row per CDR3 protein. Of about 20,000 distinct CDR3 sequences in the sample, about 40% were seen once. General observations from the study: Clonotypes of TCR beta that were HLA-C-restricted and CMV-specific dominated the ex vivo response. Based on cumulative public TCR beta family frequency, carriers of CMV plus the relevant HLA were identified.

The TCR sequence derives from a human donor in good health (CMV status not recorded). Some clones in this sample may be carry-over from other donors' samples. The sample here was CD8+ T cells from cultured PBMCs, taken from culture after CMV antigen stimulation.

The CDR3 coding sequence is TGTGCCAGCAGCCCATCCTCGACTAGCGGGAATACGCAGTATTTT. Translating it yields CASSPSSTSGNTQYF. The chain carries TRBV7-6 and TRBJ2-3; 11 bases are a match to TRBD2. The CDR3 is 15 amino acids. With V trimmed by 5 bases and J by 7 bases, 8 bases remained unmatched. CDR1 SGHVS and CDR2 FNYEAQ come from the germline V gene.